The 9 T cell receptor beta chains given below trace back to one sample, sequenced in a study of blood T cell repertoires in COVID-19. Sequenced by immunoSEQ multiplex PCR; TCRdb stores in-frame clones only, minus some. The table shows approximately 300,000 clones, with about 82% occurring only once. Sequenced input: peripheral blood. These TCRs come from a woman aged 50 to 60 with acute or convalescent COVID-19.

In regard to this clone: This CDR3 is also generated by other DNA sequences in the sample. V and J are TRBV7-3 and TRBJ2-2, with 8 bases identical to TRBD1. Germline V gene lookup returns CDR1 SGHTA and CDR2 FQGTGA. The CDR3 runs to 16 residues. J gave up 7 bases and V 1 base, and 8 bases lay outside the gene matches. CDR3 in amino acids: CASSLNGQGAGGELFF. DNA for the CDR3: TGTGCCAGCAGCTTAAATGGGCAGGGGGCTGGCGGGGAGCTGTTTTTT.

The rearrangement joins TRBV7-9 to TRBJ2-5; D may be TRBD2 (5 bases). Per germline, CDR1 SEHNR and CDR2 FQNEAQ (reference sequence). CDR3 size: 12 residues. Trimming took off 4 bases at V and 13 bases at J, with 16 bases between the two ends. In nucleotides, the CDR3 is TGTGCCAGCAGCTCTAGAGGGTCCCTGCCGTACTTC. Encoded protein: CASSSRGSLPYF.

The chain links TRBV19 to TRBJ2-1, with TRBD2 matching over 7 bases. Germline values: CDR1 LNHDA, CDR2 SQIVND (reference sequence). This CDR3 is built from 12 residues. V was clipped by 10 bases and J by 8 bases; unmatched bases: 8. CDR3 in amino acids: CATGRRVDEQFF. The DNA for the CDR3 is TGTGCCACCGGGAGGAGAGTCGATGAGCAGTTCTTC.

The chain recombines TRBV19 with TRBJ2-3; 9 bases match TRBD2. V lost 10 bases and J lost 5; bases outside the gene matches: 16. CDR3 length equals 16 residues. Per the germline V gene, CDR1 is LNHDA and CDR2 is SQIVND (reference sequence). CDR3: CATRPTSGRQLDTQYF. The DNA for the CDR3 is TGTGCCACTAGACCCACCAGCGGGAGGCAGTTAGATACGCAGTATTTT. The full variable domain, rest sourced from reference TRBV19 and TRBJ2-3, is DGGITQSPKYLFRKEGQNVTLSCEQNLNHDAMYWYRQDPGQGLRLIYYSQIVNDFQKGDIAEGYSVSREKKESFPLTVTSAQKNPTAFYLCATRPTSGRQLDTQYFGPGTRLTVL.

The V and J genes are TRBV5-8 and TRBJ1-5; TRBD1 might be the D (6 bases). V was cut by 4 bases and J by 1 base, with 9 bases left in between. This CDR3 spans 14 amino acids. Germline CDR1 SGHTS, CDR2 YDEGEE. The CDR3 is CASSTRGSNQPQHF. For the CDR3, the DNA is TGTGCCAGCAGCACCAGGGGAAGCAATCAGCCCCAGCATTTT.

The V and J genes are TRBV27 and TRBJ2-6; 8 bases align to TRBD1. The CDR3 runs 19 residues. V was clipped by 4 bases and J by 0 bases; unmatched bases: 11. The germline CDR1 and CDR2 sequences are MNHEY and SMNVEV (reference sequence). The DNA for the CDR3 is TGTGCCAGCAGTTCACCTTTCCGGACAGGGCCCTCTGGGGCCAACGTCCTGACTTTC. This codes for CASSSPFRTGPSGANVLTF. Together with reference TRBV27 and TRBJ2-6, the CDR3 gives the full variable domain: EAQVTQNPRYLITVTGKKLTVTCSQNMNHEYMSWYRQDPGLGLRQIYYSMNVEVTDKGDVPEGYKVSRKEKRNFPLILESPSPNQTSLYFCASSSPFRTGPSGANVLTFGAGSRLTVL.

The gene calls are TRBV7-3 and TRBJ1-2; D is uncertain. V dropped 5 bases and J dropped 4 bases, with 17 bases sitting between them. Germline CDR1 is SGHTA and CDR2 is FQGTGA. The CDR3 runs 15 residues. CDR3 sequence reads: CASSPDPGSGYGYTF. The DNA of the CDR3 is TGTGCCAGCAGCCCAGACCCAGGCAGCGGCTATGGCTACACCTTC.

The rearrangement uses TRBV5-1 and TRBJ1-1; weak D call: TRBD1 (5 bases). The CDR3 covers 14 residues. V was clipped by 4 bases and J by 1 base, with 11 bases between them. Germline CDR1 SGHRS, CDR2 YFSETQ. CDR3 amino acids: CASSVTAGNTEAFF. For the CDR3, the DNA is TGCGCCAGCAGCGTGACAGCGGGGAACACTGAAGCTTTCTTT.

This chain uses TRBV10-3 with TRBJ2-2; 9 nucleotides match TRBD2. The CDR3 spans 16 residues. Trimming at V came to 3 bases and at J to 5 bases, leaving 7 bases not matched to a gene. Looked up from germline, CDR1 is ENHRY and CDR2 is SYGVKD. The CDR3 bases are TGTGCCATCAGTGAATCCGCGGGAGGGAATACCGGGGAGCTGTTTTTT. It encodes CAISESAGGNTGELFF.